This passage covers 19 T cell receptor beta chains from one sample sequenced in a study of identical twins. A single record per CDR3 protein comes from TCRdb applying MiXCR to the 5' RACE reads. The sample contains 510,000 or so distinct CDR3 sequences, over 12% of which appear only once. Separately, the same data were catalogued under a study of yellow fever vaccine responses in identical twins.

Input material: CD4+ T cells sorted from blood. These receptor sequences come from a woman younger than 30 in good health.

CDR3 DNA: TGTGCCAGCTCACCCAGGACTAGCGGGGGCCCCTACAATGAGCAGTTCTTC. This gives the protein CASSPRTSGGPYNEQFF. The chain couples TRBV18 to TRBJ2-1; 13 bases are shared with TRBD2. Per germline, CDR1 KGHSH and CDR2 LQKENI. The CDR3 consists of 17 residues. The V and J ends lost 3 bases and 2 bases, in that order; junction bases with no gene match: 4.

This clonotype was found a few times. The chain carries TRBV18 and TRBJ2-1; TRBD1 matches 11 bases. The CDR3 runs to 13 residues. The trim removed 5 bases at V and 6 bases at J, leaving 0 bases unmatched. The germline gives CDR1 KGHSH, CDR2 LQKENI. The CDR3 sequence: CASSGTGGNEQFF. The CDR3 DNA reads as TGTGCCAGCTCAGGGACAGGGGGCAATGAGCAGTTCTTC.

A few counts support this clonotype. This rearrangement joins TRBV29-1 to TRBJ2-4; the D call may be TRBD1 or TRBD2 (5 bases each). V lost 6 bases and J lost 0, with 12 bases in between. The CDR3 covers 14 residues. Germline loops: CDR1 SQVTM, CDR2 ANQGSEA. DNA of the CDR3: TGCAGCGTGCGACAGCGGCTAGCCAAAAACATTCAGTACTTC. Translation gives CSVRQRLAKNIQYF.

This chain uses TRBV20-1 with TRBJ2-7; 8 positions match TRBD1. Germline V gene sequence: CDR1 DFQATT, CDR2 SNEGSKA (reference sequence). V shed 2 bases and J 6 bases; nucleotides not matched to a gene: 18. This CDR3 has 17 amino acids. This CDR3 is CSARSLRGQAHFCEQYV. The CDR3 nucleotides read TGCAGTGCTAGATCTCTTAGGGGACAGGCCCATTTCTGCGAGCAGTACGTC.

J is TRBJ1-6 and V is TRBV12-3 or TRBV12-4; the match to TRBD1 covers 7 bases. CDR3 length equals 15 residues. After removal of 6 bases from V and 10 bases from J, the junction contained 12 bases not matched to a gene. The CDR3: CASRPAGGHGSPLHF. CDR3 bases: TGTGCCAGCAGGCCCGCAGGGGGTCATGGGTCACCCCTCCACTTT.

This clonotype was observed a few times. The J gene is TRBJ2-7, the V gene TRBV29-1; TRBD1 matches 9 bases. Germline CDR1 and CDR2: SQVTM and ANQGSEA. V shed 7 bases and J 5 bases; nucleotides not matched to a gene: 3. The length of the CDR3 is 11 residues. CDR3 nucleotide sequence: TGCAGCGCCACAGGGGGCCACGAGCAGTACTTC. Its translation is CSATGGHEQYF.

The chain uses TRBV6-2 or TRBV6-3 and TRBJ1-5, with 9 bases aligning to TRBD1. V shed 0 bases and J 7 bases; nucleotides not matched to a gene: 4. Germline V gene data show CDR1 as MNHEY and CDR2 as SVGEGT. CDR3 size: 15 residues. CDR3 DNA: TGTGCCAGCAGTTACTCTTCAGGGACAGGGCAGCCCCAGCATTTT. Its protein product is CASSYSSGTGQPQHF.

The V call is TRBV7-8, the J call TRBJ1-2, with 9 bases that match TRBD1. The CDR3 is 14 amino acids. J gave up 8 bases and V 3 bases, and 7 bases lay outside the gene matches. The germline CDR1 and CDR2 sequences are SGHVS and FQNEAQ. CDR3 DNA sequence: TGTGCCAGCAGCTTCCTCACAGGGGGCGGGGGCTACACCTTC. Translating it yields CASSFLTGGGGYTF.

As DNA, the CDR3 is TGTGCCAGCAGCTTAGCGAGGGGGGAAGAGACCCAGTACTTC. Translation: CASSLARGEETQYF. This chain links TRBV11-2 with TRBJ2-5; D assignment may be TRBD1 or TRBD2 (6 bases each). V gave up 1 base and J gave up 3 bases, with 9 bases separating them. Germline CDR1 reads SGHAT; CDR2 reads FQNNGV. The CDR3 runs 14 residues.

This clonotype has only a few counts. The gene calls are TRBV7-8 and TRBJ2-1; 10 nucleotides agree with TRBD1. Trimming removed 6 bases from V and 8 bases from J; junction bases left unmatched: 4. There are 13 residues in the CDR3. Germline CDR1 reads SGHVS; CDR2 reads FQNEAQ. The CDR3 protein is CASRGQGFDEQFF. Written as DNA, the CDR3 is TGTGCCAGCAGGGGACAGGGGTTCGATGAGCAGTTCTTC. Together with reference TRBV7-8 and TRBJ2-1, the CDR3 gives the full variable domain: GAGVSQSPRYKVAKRGQDVALRCDPISGHVSLFWYQQALGQGPEFLTYFQNEAQLDKSGLPSDRFFAERPEGSVSTLKIQRTQQEDSAVYLCASRGQGFDEQFFGPGTRLTVL.

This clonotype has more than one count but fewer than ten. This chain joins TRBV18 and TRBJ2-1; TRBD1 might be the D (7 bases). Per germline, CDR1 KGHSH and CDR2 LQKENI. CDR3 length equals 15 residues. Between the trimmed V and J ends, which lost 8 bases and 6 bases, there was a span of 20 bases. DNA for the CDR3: TGTGCCAGCAGCCGACAGGGAGGCTTCGGCAATGAGCAGTTCTTC. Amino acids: CASSRQGGFGNEQFF.

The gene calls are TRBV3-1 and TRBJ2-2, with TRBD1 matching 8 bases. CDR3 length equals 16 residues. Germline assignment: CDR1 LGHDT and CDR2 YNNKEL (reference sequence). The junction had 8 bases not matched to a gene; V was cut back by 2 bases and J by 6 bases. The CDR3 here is CASSQITRGLAGELFF. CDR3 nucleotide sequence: TGTGCCAGCAGCCAAATTACCAGGGGGCTGGCCGGGGAGCTGTTTTTT.

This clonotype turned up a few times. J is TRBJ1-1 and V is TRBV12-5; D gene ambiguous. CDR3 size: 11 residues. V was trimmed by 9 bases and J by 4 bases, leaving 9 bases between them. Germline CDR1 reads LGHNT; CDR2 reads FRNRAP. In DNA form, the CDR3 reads TGTGCTAGCGGTACGGGCACTGAAGCTTTCTTT. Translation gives CASGTGTEAFF.

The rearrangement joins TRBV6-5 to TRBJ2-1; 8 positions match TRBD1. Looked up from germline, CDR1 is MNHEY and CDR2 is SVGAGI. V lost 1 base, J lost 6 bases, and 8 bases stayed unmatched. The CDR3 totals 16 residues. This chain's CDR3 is CASSYLRTGTSNEQFF. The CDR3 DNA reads TGTGCCAGCAGTTACTTACGGACAGGGACCTCCAATGAGCAGTTCTTC.

CDR3 nucleotides: TGCAGTGCTAGGGGTTCGGGGGCGGGGCCCCGATACACCGGCACAGATACGCAGTATTTT. Translating gives CSARGSGAGPRYTGTDTQYF. This chain connects TRBV20-1 to TRBJ2-3; D may be TRBD1 or TRBD2 (6 bases each). Trimming left V 3 bases short and J 1 base short, with 29 bases between. From germline, CDR1 is DFQATT and CDR2 SNEGSKA (reference sequence). The CDR3 consists of 20 residues.

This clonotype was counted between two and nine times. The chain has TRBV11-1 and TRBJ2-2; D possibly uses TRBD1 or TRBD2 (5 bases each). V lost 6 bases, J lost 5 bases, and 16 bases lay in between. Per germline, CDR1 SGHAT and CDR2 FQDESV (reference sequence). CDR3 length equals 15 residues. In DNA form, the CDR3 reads TGTGCCAGCAGGCTCGGGACGTTCTTAACCGGGGAGCTGTTTTTT. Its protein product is CASRLGTFLTGELFF.

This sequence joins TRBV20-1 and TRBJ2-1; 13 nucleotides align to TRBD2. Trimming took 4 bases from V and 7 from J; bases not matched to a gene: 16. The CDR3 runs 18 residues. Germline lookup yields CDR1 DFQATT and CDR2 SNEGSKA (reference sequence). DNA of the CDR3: TGCAGTGCTACACCGGGACTAGCGGGGACCCCTTTGGGTAATGAGCAGTTCTTC. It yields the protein CSATPGLAGTPLGNEQFF.

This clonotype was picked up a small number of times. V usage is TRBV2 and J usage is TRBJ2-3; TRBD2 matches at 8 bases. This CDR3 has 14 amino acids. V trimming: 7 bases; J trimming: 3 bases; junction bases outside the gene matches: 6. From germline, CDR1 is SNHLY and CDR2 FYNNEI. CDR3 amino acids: CASKLAGGTDTQYF. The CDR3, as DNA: TGTGCCAGCAAGCTAGCGGGTGGGACAGATACGCAGTATTTT.

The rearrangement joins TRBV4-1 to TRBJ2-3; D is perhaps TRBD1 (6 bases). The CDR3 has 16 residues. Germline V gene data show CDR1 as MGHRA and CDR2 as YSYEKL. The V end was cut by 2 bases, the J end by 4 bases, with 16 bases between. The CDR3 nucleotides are TGCGCCAGCAGCCAAAGACAGGACTCGATATCAGATACGCAGTATTTT. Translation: CASSQRQDSISDTQYF.